A single sample gave rise to the 7 T cell receptor beta chains below, sequenced in a study of T cells in Graves' hyperthyroidism and ophthalmopathy (dated by TCRdb to the late 2010s). Receptor amplification or capture employed multiplex PCR. Sequenced on an Illumina HiSeq 2000. TCR beta CDR3 regions were amplified from RNA transcripts. For the first round of RT-PCR on the TCR CDR3, the HTBI primer set was used together with the Qiagen OneStep RT-PCR kit. TCRdb ran its own pipeline on the public reads, namely fastp trimming at Q25 and MiXCR clone calling, and kept in-frame beta chains. Rows matching on CDR3 protein sequence are summarized as one entry with the most common DNA and genes. The sample yields more than 500,000 distinct CDR3 sequences; 14% to 15% were counted once. The ten most abundant clones make up around 4.1% of the sample. Material for sequencing was blood. These receptors came from a woman in her thirties or forties with Graves' ophthalmopathy.

The table lists this clonotype with many counts. J is TRBJ2-5 and V is TRBV28, with D maybe TRBD1 (6 bases). The germline gives CDR1 MDHEN, CDR2 SYDVKM. CDR3 length equals 16 residues. V was shortened by 5 bases and J by 2 bases, with 18 bases between the two germline ends. This CDR3 reads CASSPPEQGFQETQYF. Here the CDR3 DNA reads TGTGCCAGCAGTCCCCCGGAACAGGGTTTTCAAGAGACCCAGTACTTC.

Ten or more counts support this clonotype. J is TRBJ2-5 and V is TRBV19, with D unclear. The CDR3 totals 15 residues. CDR1 is LNHDA, CDR2 SQIVND, per germline (reference sequence). With 6 bases removed from V and 2 bases from J, the gap between germline ends came to 16 bases. Written as DNA, the CDR3 is TGTGCCAGTAGAGGTGTGAAGTGGGGACAAGAGACCCAGTACTTC. Protein: CASRGVKWGQETQYF.

This clonotype has more than one count but fewer than ten. This rearrangement joins TRBV11-3 to TRBJ2-6; tentatively, D is TRBD1 or TRBD2 (5 bases each). The CDR3 is 20 residues long. Deletions cut 1 base from V and 0 bases from J, with 19 bases between. Germline assignment: CDR1 SGHNT and CDR2 YENEEA. The CDR3 region is CASSLGRRGLLSSGANVLTF. The CDR3 bases are TGTGCCAGCAGCTTAGGCCGTCGGGGCCTCCTAAGCTCTGGGGCCAACGTCCTGACTTTC.

The chain joins TRBV6-1 to TRBJ2-7; 8 positions agree with TRBD2. CDR1 MNHNS and CDR2 SASEGT come from the germline V gene. The length of the CDR3 is 16 residues. V lost 7 bases, J lost 5 bases, and 16 bases stayed unmatched. In DNA form, the CDR3 reads TGTGCCAGCAAGAAGATCTCCGGGACTAGTGATAACGAGCAGTACTTC. It yields the protein CASKKISGTSDNEQYF.

This clonotype has a count of ten or more. The genes are TRBV2 and TRBJ1-5; D gene unclear. CDR3 length equals 12 residues. CDR1 and CDR2 (germline): SNHLY, FYNNEI. The V and J ends lost 4 bases and 6 bases respectively, with 7 bases between them. The CDR3 DNA is TGTGCCAGCAGTGTTATCGGTCAGCCCCAGCATTTT. As protein: CASSVIGQPQHF.

The chain employs TRBV10-3 and TRBJ1-5, with 9 nucleotides matching TRBD1. CDR3 length equals 13 residues. Germline V CDR1 and CDR2: ENHRY, SYGVKD. J was trimmed by 4 bases and V by 9 bases; bases with no gene match: 4. Here the CDR3 reads CAMGDRVNQPQHF. The CDR3 nucleotides are TGTGCCATGGGGGACAGGGTAAATCAGCCCCAGCATTTT.

This clonotype was observed at least ten times. The chain employs TRBV28 and TRBJ2-5, with TRBD2 matching 12 bases. The CDR3 extends over 19 amino acids. Losses at the gene ends were 6 bases for V and 5 bases for J; bases not matched to a gene: 19. The germline gives CDR1 MDHEN, CDR2 SYDVKM. The CDR3 sequence is CASSLPGSLAGGTEETQYF. The CDR3 DNA reads as TGTGCCAGCAGCCTACCGGGATCCCTAGCGGGAGGGACGGAGGAGACCCAGTACTTC.